Following are 12 T cell receptor delta chains from one sample sequenced in a study of gamma-delta T cells after stem cell transplantation. TCRdb reanalysed the RT-PCR reads via CATT. The repertoire holds just under 3,000 delta-chain clones, 2.5% to 3% seen once, with 25% to 35% in the top ten. Sequences were obtained from gamma-delta T cells. The receptors come from a human donor. It is not recorded whose cells these are; they may come from a transplant donor.

This clone was counted between two and nine times. TCRdb has a much larger clone's protein, which differs at residue 3 from the translation of this DNA, likely because of a read error; what is shown is the protein translated from the DNA. The chain joins TRDV2 to TRDJ1, with TRDD2 as a possible D gene (8 bases). CDR3 length equals 22 residues. Germline loops: CDR1 GEAIGNYY, CDR2 EKD. The CDR3 loop reads CASDTVGFLHPGGPSYTDKLIF. The CDR3 nucleotides are TGTGCCAGTGACACGGTAGGCTTCCTACATCCTGGGGGCCCCTCGTACACCGATAAACTCATCTTT.

In this sample, this clone turned up a few times. Given a much more abundant clone one base away, this may be a read error. The same CDR3 can be traced to other DNA sequences in this sample. The rearrangement joins TRDV2 to TRDJ1; 13 nucleotides line up with TRDD3. Per the germline V gene, CDR1 is GEAIGNYY and CDR2 is EKD. The CDR3 contains 19 residues. CDR3 nucleotide sequence: TGTGCCTGCGACACCCTACTGGGGGATACGCTTCCCTCCGGGGATAAACTCATCTTT. It codes for CACDTLLGDTLPSGDKLIF.

This clone was seen more than once but under ten times. This DNA translates differently at residue 5 from the TCRdb protein, which is that of a much larger clone; a read error is likely, and the protein shown is the DNA's own translation. The chain joins TRDV2 to TRDJ1; TRDD3 matches at 8 bases. Per germline, CDR1 GEAIGNYY and CDR2 EKD. The junction had 7 bases not matched to a gene; V was cut back by 2 bases and J by 3 bases. This CDR3 region has 15 residues. As DNA, the CDR3 is TGTGCCTGTGACATACTGGGGGGAGAGCCCGATAAACTCATCTTT. This codes for CACDILGGEPDKLIF.

With regard to this clone: A read error likely explains this, since a far larger clone differs by one base. The same CDR3 is also encoded by other DNA sequences in this sample. The J gene is TRDJ3, the V gene TRDV2, with 8 bases identical to TRDD3. The germline V gene encodes CDR1 GEAIGNYY and CDR2 EKD. Trimming at V came to 1 base and at J to 1 base, leaving 17 bases not matched to a gene. The CDR3 consists of 22 residues. CDR3 in amino acids: CACDTVEYTGGAASWDTRQMFF. CDR3 nucleotides: TGTGCCTGTGACACGGTTGAATATACTGGGGGCGCCGCGTCCTGGGACACCCGACAGATGTTTTTC.

Concerning this clone: Only one base separates this from a far larger clonotype, so it likely reflects a read error. Other DNA sequences in this sample translate to the same CDR3. The chain links TRDV2 to TRDJ1; the match to TRDD3 covers 10 bases. Germline lookup yields CDR1 GEAIGNYY and CDR2 EKD. The CDR3 totals 18 residues. The V and J ends lost 2 bases and 0 bases, in that order; junction bases with no gene match: 11. This chain's CDR3 is CACDSVLGDKGDTDKLIF. DNA for the CDR3: TGTGCCTGTGACAGTGTGCTGGGGGATAAGGGGGACACCGATAAACTCATCTTT.

This clone qualifies as medium-sized. The genes are TRDV2 and TRDJ1, with 10 positions matching TRDD3. Per germline, CDR1 GEAIGNYY and CDR2 EKD. The CDR3 runs to 14 residues. V was pared by 0 bases and J by 4 bases, with 1 base of the junction left unmatched. The CDR3: CACDTWGILDKLIF. The DNA for the CDR3 is TGTGCCTGTGACACCTGGGGGATACTCGATAAACTCATCTTT.

With regard to this clone: With only one base between it and a far larger clone, this is likely a read error. This chain joins TRDV2 and TRDJ1; 12 positions match TRDD3. This CDR3 has 20 amino acids. The J segment lost 2 bases and the V segment lost 0 bases, leaving 15 bases of the junction unmatched. Germline values: CDR1 GEAIGNYY, CDR2 EKD. CDR3 residues: CACDTVWGIRGAMTTDKLIF. DNA for the CDR3: TGTGCCTGTGACACCGTCTGGGGGATACGCGGGGCTATGACGACCGATAAACTCATCTTT.

Regarding this clone: The mismatch at residue 14 between this DNA's translation and the TCRdb protein of a much larger clone likely reflects a read error; the protein shown is translated from the DNA. This chain uses TRDV2 with TRDJ3, with 11 bases lining up with TRDD3. This CDR3 is 18 amino acids long. The germline V gene has CDR1 GEAIGNYY and CDR2 EKD. In DNA, the CDR3 is TGTGCCTGTGACATACTGGGGGATAGTACCTGGGACACCGGACAGATGTTTTTC. Translated, it gives CACDILGDSTWDTGQMFF.

For this clone: One end of the junction fails to match germline, which may point to a read error. This chain uses TRDV2 with TRDJ3; tentative D call: TRDD3 (5 bases). The CDR3 contains 13 residues. Per germline, CDR1 GEAIGNYY and CDR2 EKD. This chain's CDR3 is CACDTWGTRQMFF. CDR3 coding DNA: TGTGCCTGTGACACCTGGGGCACCCGACAGATGTTTTTC.

Only a few counts were recorded for this clone. The protein in TCRdb stems from a much larger clone and differs at residue 11 from this DNA's translation, likely a read error; here the protein is translated from the DNA. The genes are TRDV2 and TRDJ3; D possibly corresponds to TRDD3 (6 bases). Trimming left V 1 base short and J 1 base short, with 25 bases between. This CDR3 has 22 amino acids. From germline, CDR1 is GEAIGNYY and CDR2 EKD. Written as DNA, the CDR3 is TGTGCCTGTGACACGGTTGAATATACTGGGAGTGCCGCGTCCTGGGACACCCGACAGATGTTTTTC. This gives the protein CACDTVEYTGSAASWDTRQMFF.

A word on this clone: TCRdb pairs this DNA with a much larger clone's protein that differs at residue 14, likely a read error; the protein shown was translated from the DNA. The chain carries TRDV2 and TRDJ1, with TRDD3 matching over 13 bases. There are 16 residues in the CDR3. V shed 2 bases, J shed 13 bases, and the junction held 15 bases outside the gene matches. Per germline, CDR1 GEAIGNYY and CDR2 EKD. The CDR3, as DNA: TGTGCCTGTGACAAGTTACTGGGGGATACGGCAGCAGGGCCCATCTTT. This sequence encodes CACDKLLGDTAAGPIF.

This clone was counted a few times. This likely stems from a read error, as it lies one base from a far larger clone. This sequence joins TRDV2 and TRDJ1; TRDD3 aligns across 11 bases. The CDR3 has 18 residues. Per the germline V gene, CDR1 is GEAIGNYY and CDR2 is EKD. CDR3 sequence reads: CACGTVSGGYARSDKLIF. The CDR3 DNA is TGTGCCTGTGGCACCGTAAGTGGGGGATACGCTCGTTCCGATAAACTCATCTTT.